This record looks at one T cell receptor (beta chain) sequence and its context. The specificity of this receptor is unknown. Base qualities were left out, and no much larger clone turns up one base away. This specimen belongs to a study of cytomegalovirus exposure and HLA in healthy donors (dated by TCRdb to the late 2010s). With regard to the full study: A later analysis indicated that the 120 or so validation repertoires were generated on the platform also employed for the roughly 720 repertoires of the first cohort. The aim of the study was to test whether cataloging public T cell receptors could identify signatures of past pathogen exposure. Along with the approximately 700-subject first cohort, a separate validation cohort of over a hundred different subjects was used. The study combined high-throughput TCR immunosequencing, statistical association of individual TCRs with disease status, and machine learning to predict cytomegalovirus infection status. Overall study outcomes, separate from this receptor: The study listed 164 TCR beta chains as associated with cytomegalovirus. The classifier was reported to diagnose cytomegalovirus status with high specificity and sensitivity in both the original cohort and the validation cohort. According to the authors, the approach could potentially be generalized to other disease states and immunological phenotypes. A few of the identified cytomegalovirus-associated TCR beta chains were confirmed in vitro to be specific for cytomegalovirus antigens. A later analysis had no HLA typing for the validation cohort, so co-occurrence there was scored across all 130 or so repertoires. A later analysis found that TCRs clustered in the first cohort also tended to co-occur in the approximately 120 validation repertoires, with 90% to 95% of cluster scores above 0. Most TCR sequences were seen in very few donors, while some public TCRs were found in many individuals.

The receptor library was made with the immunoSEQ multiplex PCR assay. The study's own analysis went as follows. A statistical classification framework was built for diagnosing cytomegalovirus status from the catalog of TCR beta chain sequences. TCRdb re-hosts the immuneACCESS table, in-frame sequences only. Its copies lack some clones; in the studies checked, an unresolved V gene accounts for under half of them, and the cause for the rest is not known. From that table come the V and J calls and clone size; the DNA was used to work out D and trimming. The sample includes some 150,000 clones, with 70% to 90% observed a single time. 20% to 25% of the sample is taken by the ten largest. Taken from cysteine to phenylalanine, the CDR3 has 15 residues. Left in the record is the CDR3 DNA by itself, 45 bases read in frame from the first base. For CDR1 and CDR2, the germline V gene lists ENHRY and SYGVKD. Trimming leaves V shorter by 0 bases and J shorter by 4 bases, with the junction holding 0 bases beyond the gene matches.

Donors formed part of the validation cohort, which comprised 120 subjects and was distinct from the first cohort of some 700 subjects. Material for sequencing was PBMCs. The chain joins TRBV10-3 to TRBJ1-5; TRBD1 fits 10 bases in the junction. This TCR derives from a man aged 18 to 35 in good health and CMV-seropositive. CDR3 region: CAISESGQGNQPQHF. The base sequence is TGTGCCATCAGTGAGTCGGGACAGGGGAATCAGCCCCAGCATTTT.